Below, one T cell receptor beta chain is given with its context. Trimming left V 6 bases short and J 5 bases short, with 10 bases between. The germline gives CDR1 WSHSY, CDR2 SAAADI. The CDR3 is 12 residues long. These data originate in a study of PD-1 blockade in classical Hodgkin lymphoma. Clones were read by immunoSEQ multiplex PCR, and TCRdb kept only the in-frame ones, dropping some. Altogether tens of thousands of clones are present, about 75% being singletons, with the ten largest covering about an eighth. As for time point: cycle 4 day 1 (C4D1), after 6 weeks of nivolumab. No patient escaped relapse after autologous stem cell transplantation, and brentuximab vedotin exposure varied.

The sequence was collected from a human donor with classical Hodgkin lymphoma. The chain combines TRBV10-2 with TRBJ1-1; unclear D gene. This sample comprised peripheral blood mononuclear cells (PBMCs), obtained before the fourth cycle of nivolumab. The CDR3 nucleotides are TGCGCCAGCAGCAGAGGACCTACTGAAGCTTTCTTT. Translating gives CASSRGPTEAFF.